Shown below are 10 T cell receptor beta chains from a single sample sequenced in a study of blood T cells in healthy people across ages (dated by TCRdb to the mid-2010s). The library came from 5' RACE. The sequencing machine was an Illumina HiSeq 2500. A second PCR of 7 to 11 cycles was performed with a sample-barcoded 5' primer and a J-beta primer mix. The public reads were quality trimmed at Q25 with fastp and then assembled into clones with MiXCR by TCRdb, keeping productive beta chains. A single entry per CDR3 protein holds the most common genes and DNA from its merged rows. The sample contains about 640,000 distinct CDR3 sequences, 58% of them found a single time. Around 37% of the sample rests with the top ten. The sample consisted of blood. These receptors all stem from a man in his fifties or sixties in good health.

Only a few counts were recorded for this clonotype. The gene calls are TRBV20-1 and TRBJ2-5, with D uncertain. The CDR3 covers 18 residues. CDR1 and CDR2 from the germline V gene are DFQATT and SNEGSKA (reference sequence). The V end lost 0 bases, the J end lost 0 bases, and 20 bases lay between the germline ends. This CDR3 reads CSARDPARQKSYQETQYF. The CDR3 nucleotides read TGCAGTGCTAGAGATCCGGCGCGGCAGAAGTCGTACCAAGAGACCCAGTACTTC.

This chain uses TRBV12-3 or TRBV12-4 with TRBJ2-3; no clear D. This CDR3 region has 12 residues. The V gene lost 10 bases and the J gene lost 2 bases, with 10 bases spanning the gap. The CDR3 loop reads CATGRTTDTQYF. CDR3 DNA: TGTGCCACCGGACGGACCACAGATACGCAGTATTTT.

This clonotype was detected only a few times. The CDR3 loop reads CASTPGLAGNQETQYF. The CDR3 nucleotides are TGTGCCAGCACCCCCGGACTAGCGGGGAACCAAGAGACCCAGTACTTC. This rearrangement joins TRBV7-2 to TRBJ2-5; TRBD2 matches at 12 bases. Germline CDR1 SGHTA, CDR2 FQGNSA. The CDR3 extends over 16 amino acids. Trimming cost V 7 bases and J 0 bases; bases outside gene matches: 6.

J is TRBJ2-5 and V is TRBV4-2; TRBD2 matches at 11 bases. Germline CDR1 LGHNA, CDR2 YNFKEQ. The V gene end was trimmed by 1 base and the J gene end by 2 bases; junction bases not matched to a gene: 18. This CDR3 contains 21 residues. The CDR3 loop is CASSQGHLRDLAGGLQETQYF. The DNA of the CDR3 is TGTGCCAGCAGCCAAGGTCATTTGAGGGATCTAGCGGGGGGCCTACAAGAGACCCAGTACTTC.

A word on this clonotype: A read error is possible here, since a much larger clone lies one base away. The chain links TRBV7-2 to TRBJ2-1, with a possible D match to TRBD2 (5 bases). The CDR3 totals 14 residues. CDR1 and CDR2 from the germline V gene are SGHTA and FQGNSA. CDR3 bases: TGTGTCAGCAGCTTCCTAGCCGTGGACAATGAGCAGTTCTTC. Its translation: CVSSFLAVDNEQFF.

Remarks on this clonotype: At one boundary the junction diverges from the germline segment, which might be a read error. This rearrangement joins TRBV3-1 to TRBJ2-1; D is ambiguous. The CDR3 has 12 amino acids. Germline assignment: CDR1 LGHDT and CDR2 YNNKEL (reference sequence). CDR3 protein: CAGSQDPHEQFF. Written as DNA, the CDR3 is TGTGCCGGCAGCCAAGATCCCCATGAGCAGTTCTTC.

A few counts support this clonotype. V gene TRBV6-2 or TRBV6-3 combines with J gene TRBJ1-2; 7 positions agree with TRBD1. Germline V CDR1 and CDR2: MNHEY, SVGEGT. The CDR3 is 13 residues long. J gave up 4 bases and V 4 bases, and 3 bases lay outside the gene matches. CDR3 sequence (DNA): TGTGCCAGCAGTTCAAGGACAGGCTATGGCTACACCTTC. Residues: CASSSRTGYGYTF.

The table lists this clonotype with a count of one. The J gene is TRBJ2-1, the V gene TRBV3-1; no firm D call. V lost 2 bases to trimming and J lost 12 bases, with 17 bases between them. The CDR3 runs 14 residues. The germline V gene has CDR1 LGHDT and CDR2 YNNKEL (reference sequence). The CDR3 spells CASSQLGLAWGQFF. DNA of the CDR3: TGTGCCAGCAGCCAATTGGGCCTGGCATGGGGGCAGTTCTTC.

V usage is TRBV20-1 and J usage is TRBJ2-2; D possibly corresponds to TRBD2 (6 bases). Germline V gene lookup returns CDR1 DFQATT and CDR2 SNEGSKA (reference sequence). The CDR3 consists of 13 residues. The ends were cut back, 1 base at V and 7 bases at J, with 10 bases in the middle. For the CDR3, the DNA is TGCAGTGCTAGAGTCCGGGGGAGCGGGGAGCTGTTTTTT. It is translated as CSARVRGSGELFF.

This clonotype was observed a handful of times. This rearrangement joins TRBV29-1 to TRBJ2-3; D is unclear. The CDR3 extends over 15 amino acids. Germline CDR1 SQVTM, CDR2 ANQGSEA. V dropped 3 bases and J dropped 4 bases, with 17 bases sitting between them. CDR3 sequence reads: CSVEGTPKNSDTQYF. The CDR3 bases are TGCAGCGTTGAGGGTACTCCTAAGAACTCAGATACGCAGTATTTT.